Given below is one TCR beta chain in context. Its matching antigen is unknown. The entry originates in a study of CD8 T cells in acute hepatitis C reinfection. As for the study in general: TCRbeta of HCV NS3-1073-specific CD8+ T cells was profiled.

The protocol was immunoSEQ multiplex PCR, while the TCRdb copy is restricted to in-frame clones and leaves out a portion. The data contain about 38,000 clones, roughly 85% of them singletons. The CDR3 runs 15 residues. With 6 bases clipped from V and 3 bases from J, the junction kept 5 bases outside the gene matches. Looked up from germline, CDR1 is MNHEY and CDR2 is SMNVEV (reference sequence). Whole-study results and caveats: A V04-02/J02-02 clonotype was among approximately 13 public ones, independent of outcome. Diversity was high, without significant differences between resolver and chronic groups. Preferential TRBV04 and TRBV06 usage appeared in all groups and was not explained by the naive pool.

Time point denoted: naive CD8 control sorted from an acute-time-point sample. Input material: naive CD8+ T cells from PBMCs. The sequence derives from a woman younger than 30 who spontaneously cleared hepatitis C infection. The gene calls are TRBV27 and TRBJ2-7, with 13 bases aligning to TRBD2. CDR3 loop: CASRAGLAGDYEQYF. CDR3 nucleotide sequence: TGTGCCAGCAGAGCTGGACTAGCGGGGGACTACGAGCAGTACTTC.